Listed below are T cell receptor beta chains from one sample, sequenced in a study of response to subunit inactivated influenza vaccine. TCRdb re-analysed the RT-PCR reads in MiXCR, keeping a single row per CDR3 protein. The sample yields about 520,000 distinct CDR3 sequences, roughly 27% seen once. The sample was CD4+ T cells sorted from PBMCs, taken around 5 days after vaccination. These receptors came from a man in his forties or fifties who received an inactivated influenza vaccine. The CDR3 runs from the conserved cysteine through the conserved F or W. A D gene is named only where the DNA matches it firmly. Size values are once, few and many counts, or a class for expanded clones, and some rows have none.

v_gene	abundance	j_gene	d_gene	CDR3aa	CDR3nt
TRBV25-1	.	TRBJ2-3	TRBD1	CASCGDRGGDTQYF	TGTGCCAGCTGCGGGGACAGGGGAGGGGATACGCAGTATTTT
TRBV6-5	.	TRBJ2-3	.	CASSYSSRGDTQYF	TGTGCCAGCAGTTACTCTTCTAGGGGAGATACGCAGTATTTT
TRBV7-9	.	TRBJ2-7	.	CASSLVATSRAYEQYF	TGTGCCAGCAGCTTAGTTGCTACTAGCCGAGCCTACGAGCAGTACTTC
TRBV28	.	TRBJ1-1	TRBD1	CASSSQGAYTEAFF	TGTGCCAGCAGTTCACAGGGGGCCTATACTGAAGCTTTCTTT
TRBV18	few	TRBJ1-4	.	CASSLDTNEKLFF	TGTGCCAGCTCACTAGATACAAATGAAAAACTGTTTTTT
TRBV12-3/TRBV12-4	.	TRBJ1-2	TRBD1	CASSSQGPLYGYTF	TGTGCCAGCAGCTCACAGGGGCCGTTGTATGGCTACACCTTC
TRBV5-6	few	TRBJ2-2	.	CASSWTSWGTGELFF	TGTGCCAGCAGCTGGACCTCTTGGGGGACCGGGGAGCTGTTTTTT
TRBV5-5	.	TRBJ2-4	.	CASSLSPGDKNIQYF	TGTGCCAGCAGCTTGAGCCCCGGGGACAAAAACATTCAGTACTTC
TRBV7-3	.	TRBJ2-2	.	CASSVGTHTGELFF	TGTGCCAGCAGCGTAGGGACCCACACCGGGGAGCTGTTTTTT
TRBV5-1	few	TRBJ2-7	.	CASSPEGQAEQYF	TGCGCCAGCAGCCCGGAAGGCCAAGCCGAGCAGTACTTC
TRBV12-3/TRBV12-4	few	TRBJ2-1	.	CASSFSGLYNEQFF	TGTGCCAGCAGTTTTTCAGGGTTATACAATGAGCAGTTCTTC
TRBV20-1	few	TRBJ1-2	.	CSARDARDYGYTF	TGCAGTGCTAGAGATGCCAGGGACTATGGCTACACCTTC
TRBV6-1	.	TRBJ1-1	TRBD1	CASKSGGGTEAFF	TGTGCCAGCAAATCAGGGGGTGGCACTGAAGCTTTCTTT
TRBV29-1	few	TRBJ2-5	.	CSVGSSGTETQYF	TGCAGCGTTGGGAGCTCAGGGACAGAGACCCAGTACTTC
TRBV5-1	many	TRBJ2-7	TRBD1	CASSSTGEYEQYF	TGCGCCAGCAGCTCCACAGGGGAATACGAGCAGTACTTC
TRBV6-5	few	TRBJ2-7	.	CASSYSGDNSYEQYF	TGTGCCAGCAGTTACTCGGGGGACAACTCCTACGAGCAGTACTTC
TRBV5-1	.	TRBJ2-5	TRBD2	CASSLDGGGAKTQYF	TGCGCCAGCAGCTTGGACGGCGGGGGGGCGAAGACCCAGTACTTC
TRBV11-2	.	TRBJ2-2	TRBD1	CASSPLGTGGRTGELFF	TGTGCCAGCAGCCCCCTAGGGACAGGGGGTCGTACCGGGGAGCTGTTTTTT
TRBV5-1	.	TRBJ2-7	TRBD1	CASSTGTGGSGYEQYF	TGCGCCAGCAGCACAGGGACAGGGGGCAGCGGCTACGAGCAGTACTTC
TRBV10-2	few	TRBJ2-2	.	CASTGGSRFDGELFF	TGCGCCAGCACCGGGGGCAGTCGATTTGACGGGGAGCTGTTTTTT
TRBV6-1	.	TRBJ2-1	.	CASKILGKSYNEQFF	TGTGCCAGCAAAATTCTGGGGAAGTCCTACAATGAGCAGTTCTTC
TRBV6-5	.	TRBJ2-1	.	CASSYSGGRYNEQFF	TGTGCCAGCAGTTACTCGGGAGGTCGGTACAATGAGCAGTTCTTC